The 9 T cell receptor beta chains given below trace back to one sample, sequenced in a study of early T cells in non-severe SARS-CoV-2 infection. TCRdb re-analysed the 5' RACE reads in MiXCR, keeping a single row per CDR3 protein. The sample lists about 40,000 distinct CDR3 sequences, 4.5% to 5% seen once, with 4.8% in the top ten. Source material: whole blood. The receptors were gathered from an adult who was a healthcare worker with PCR-confirmed SARS-CoV-2 infection or an uninfected control (not recorded which).

In its sample, this clonotype was seen many times. The rearrangement joins TRBV9 to TRBJ2-7; D is possibly TRBD1 (6 bases). Germline values: CDR1 SGDLS, CDR2 YYNGEE. The CDR3 sequence is 14 residues long. Trimming pared 0 bases from V and 2 bases from J, leaving 9 bases between. The CDR3, as DNA: TGTGCCAGCAGCGTAGCTCCAGGGGCCTACGAGCAGTACTTC. Its translation is CASSVAPGAYEQYF.

This chain uses TRBV20-1 with TRBJ2-1; 8 nucleotides match TRBD1. Looked up from germline, CDR1 is DFQATT and CDR2 is SNEGSKA (reference sequence). J lost 7 bases, V lost 7 bases, and 6 bases had no gene match. The CDR3 extends over 12 amino acids. CDR3 loop: CSGTGRGNEQFF. In DNA form, the CDR3 reads TGCAGTGGGACAGGGAGAGGGAATGAGCAGTTCTTC.

The J gene is TRBJ2-3, the V gene TRBV7-9; no firm D call. Per the germline V gene, CDR1 is SEHNR and CDR2 is FQNEAQ (reference sequence). V was clipped by 4 bases and J by 5 bases, with 10 bases between them. The CDR3 is 13 residues long. The CDR3 reads CASSYTAKDTQYF. In nucleotides, the CDR3 is TGTGCCAGCAGCTACACAGCTAAAGATACGCAGTATTTT. Filled out from reference TRBV7-9 and TRBJ2-3, the complete variable domain reads DTGVSQNPRHKITKRGQNVTFRCDPISEHNRLYWYRQTLGQGPEFLTYFQNEAQLEKSRLLSDRFSAERPKGSFSTLEIQRTEQGDSAMYLCASSYTAKDTQYFGPGTRLTVL.

The J gene is TRBJ1-2, the V gene TRBV7-2; D gene uncertain. The CDR3 consists of 14 residues. The V gene lost 0 bases and the J gene lost 3 bases, with 8 bases spanning the gap. Germline loops: CDR1 SGHTA, CDR2 FQGNSA. The CDR3 DNA reads as TGTGCCAGCAGCTTAGCGTCAGAATACTATGGCTACACCTTC. It codes for CASSLASEYYGYTF.

This clonotype occurred a few times. The V gene is TRBV4-3, the J gene TRBJ2-1; D tentatively reads TRBD1 or TRBD2 (5 bases each). This CDR3 region has 17 residues. V gave up 0 bases and J gave up 5 bases, with 17 bases separating them. Germline V gene lookup returns CDR1 LGHNA and CDR2 YSLEER. CDR3 DNA: TGCGCCAGCAGCCAAGATCTGTCCGGGACGATAAACAATGAGCAGTTCTTC. This codes for CASSQDLSGTINNEQFF.

Ten or more counts support this clonotype. The genes are TRBV19 and TRBJ1-4; unclear D gene. Trimming left V 2 bases short and J 5 bases short, with 12 bases between. Germline CDR1 is LNHDA and CDR2 is SQIVND (reference sequence). CDR3 length: 15 residues. CDR3 protein: CASSIKSGGNEKLFF. CDR3 DNA sequence: TGTGCCAGTAGTATAAAGTCGGGAGGAAATGAAAAACTGTTTTTT.

This clonotype was counted at least ten times. The chain carries TRBV7-6 and TRBJ2-3; D may be TRBD2 (5 bases). CDR1 is SGHVS and CDR2 is FNYEAQ in the germline V gene. The CDR3 runs 15 residues. Trimming removed 6 bases from V and 1 base from J, with 14 bases in between. CDR3 nucleotide sequence: TGTGCCAGCAGTTCCAATTTGAGGGGCACAGATACGCAGTATTTT. Amino acid sequence: CASSSNLRGTDTQYF.

At least ten counts were recorded for this clonotype. This chain links TRBV30 with TRBJ2-1, with TRBD1 identical over 10 bases. From germline, CDR1 is GTSNPN and CDR2 SVGIG (reference sequence). The CDR3 has 17 amino acids. With V trimmed by 8 bases and J by 2 bases, 15 bases remained unmatched. The CDR3 DNA follows: TGTGCCGCCACCTGGTCGGGGACAGGGGATACCTACAATGAGCAGTTCTTC. Protein product: CAATWSGTGDTYNEQFF.

The rearrangement links TRBV6-6 to TRBJ2-7; 8 bases are a match to TRBD1. The CDR3 is made up of 17 amino acids. J was trimmed by 4 bases and V by 2 bases; bases with no gene match: 13. Germline assignment: CDR1 MNHNY and CDR2 SVGAGI (reference sequence). DNA for the CDR3: TGTGCCAGCAGTTACCGTGGACAGGGATTCATTATTTACGAGCAGTACTTC. This codes for CASSYRGQGFIIYEQYF.